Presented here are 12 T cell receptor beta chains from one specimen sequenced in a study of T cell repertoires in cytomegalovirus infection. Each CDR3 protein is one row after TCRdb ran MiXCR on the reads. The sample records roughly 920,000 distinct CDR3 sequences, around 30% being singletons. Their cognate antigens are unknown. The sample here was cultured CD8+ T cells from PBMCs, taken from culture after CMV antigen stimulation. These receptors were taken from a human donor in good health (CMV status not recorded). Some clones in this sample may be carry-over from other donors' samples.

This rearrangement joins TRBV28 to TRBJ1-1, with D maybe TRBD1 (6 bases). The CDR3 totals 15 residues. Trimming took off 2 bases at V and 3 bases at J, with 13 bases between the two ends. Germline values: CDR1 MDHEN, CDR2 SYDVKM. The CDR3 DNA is TGTGCCAGCAGTTTAGGAAGGGGGGGGTACACTGAAGCTTTCTTT. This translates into CASSLGRGGYTEAFF.

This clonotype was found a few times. The CDR3 bases are TGTGCCAGCAGCTTAGTCAGCAACAATCAGCCCCAGCATTTT. Amino acid sequence: CASSLVSNNQPQHF. The J gene is TRBJ1-5, the V gene TRBV7-9, with D unclear. V was trimmed by 1 base and J by 3 bases, leaving 7 bases between them. CDR3 size: 14 residues. Germline V gene lookup returns CDR1 SEHNR and CDR2 FQNEAQ (reference sequence).

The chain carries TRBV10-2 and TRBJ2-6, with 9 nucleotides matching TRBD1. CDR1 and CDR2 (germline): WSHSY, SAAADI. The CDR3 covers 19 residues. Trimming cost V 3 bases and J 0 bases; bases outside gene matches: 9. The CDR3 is CASSDPTGGENSGANVLTF. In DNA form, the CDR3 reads TGCGCCAGCAGTGACCCGACAGGGGGTGAAAACTCTGGGGCCAACGTCCTGACTTTC.

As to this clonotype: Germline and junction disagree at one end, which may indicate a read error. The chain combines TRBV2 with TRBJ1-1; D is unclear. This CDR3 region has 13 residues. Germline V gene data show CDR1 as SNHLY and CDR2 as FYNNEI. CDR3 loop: CASIEVFYTEAFF. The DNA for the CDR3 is TGTGCCAGCATTGAAGTCTTTTACACTGAAGCTTTCTTT.

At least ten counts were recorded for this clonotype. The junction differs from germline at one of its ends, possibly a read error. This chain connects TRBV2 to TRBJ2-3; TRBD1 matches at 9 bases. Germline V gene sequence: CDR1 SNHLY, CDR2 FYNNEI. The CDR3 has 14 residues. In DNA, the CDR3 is TGCGCCAGCAGTGAAGGACAGGGGACAGATACGCAGTATTTT. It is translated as CASSEGQGTDTQYF.

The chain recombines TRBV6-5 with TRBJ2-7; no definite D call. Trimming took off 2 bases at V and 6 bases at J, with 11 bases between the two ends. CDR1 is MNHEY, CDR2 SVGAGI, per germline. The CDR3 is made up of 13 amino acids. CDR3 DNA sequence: TGTGCCAGCAGTTACCTCGGGCGTGGCGAGCAGTACTTC. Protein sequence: CASSYLGRGEQYF.

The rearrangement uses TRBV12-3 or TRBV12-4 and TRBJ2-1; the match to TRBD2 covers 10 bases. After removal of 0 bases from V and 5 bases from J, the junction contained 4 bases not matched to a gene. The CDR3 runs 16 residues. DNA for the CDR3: TGTGCCAGCAGTTTAGCTCTAGCGGGGGCCAACAATGAGCAGTTCTTC. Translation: CASSLALAGANNEQFF.

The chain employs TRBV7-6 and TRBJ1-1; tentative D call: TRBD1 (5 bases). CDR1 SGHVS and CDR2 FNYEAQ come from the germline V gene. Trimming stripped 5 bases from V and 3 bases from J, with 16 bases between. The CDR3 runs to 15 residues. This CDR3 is CASSPNTKGDTEAFF. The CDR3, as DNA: TGTGCCAGCAGCCCCAATACTAAAGGGGACACTGAAGCTTTCTTT. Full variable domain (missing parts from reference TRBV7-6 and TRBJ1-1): GAGVSQSPRYKVTKRGQDVALRCDPISGHVSLYWYRQALGQGPEFLTYFNYEAQQDKSGLPNDRFSAERPEGSISTLTIQRTEQRDSAMYRCASSPNTKGDTEAFFGQGTRLTVV.

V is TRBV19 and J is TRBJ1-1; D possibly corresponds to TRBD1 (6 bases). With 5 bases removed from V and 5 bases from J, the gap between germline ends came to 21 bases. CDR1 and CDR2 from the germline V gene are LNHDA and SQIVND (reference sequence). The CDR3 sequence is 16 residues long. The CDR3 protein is CASSGSRDNEKTEAFF. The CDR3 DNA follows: TGTGCCAGTAGTGGCAGCCGGGACAACGAGAAGACTGAAGCTTTCTTT.

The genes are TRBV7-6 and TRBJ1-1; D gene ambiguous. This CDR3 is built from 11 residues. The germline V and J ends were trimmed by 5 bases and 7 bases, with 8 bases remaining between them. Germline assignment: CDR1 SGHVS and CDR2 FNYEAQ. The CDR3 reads CASSRDLEAFF. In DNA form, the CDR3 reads TGTGCCAGCAGCCGTGACCTTGAAGCTTTCTTT. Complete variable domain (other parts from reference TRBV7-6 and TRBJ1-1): GAGVSQSPRYKVTKRGQDVALRCDPISGHVSLYWYRQALGQGPEFLTYFNYEAQQDKSGLPNDRFSAERPEGSISTLTIQRTEQRDSAMYRCASSRDLEAFFGQGTRLTVV.

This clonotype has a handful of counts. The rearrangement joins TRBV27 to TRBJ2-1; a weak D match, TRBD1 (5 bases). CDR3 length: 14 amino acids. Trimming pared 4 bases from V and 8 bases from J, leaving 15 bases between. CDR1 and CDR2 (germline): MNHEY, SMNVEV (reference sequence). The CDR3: CASSSQGSYDEQFF. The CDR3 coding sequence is TGTGCCAGCAGTTCTCAGGGAAGTTACGATGAGCAGTTCTTC.

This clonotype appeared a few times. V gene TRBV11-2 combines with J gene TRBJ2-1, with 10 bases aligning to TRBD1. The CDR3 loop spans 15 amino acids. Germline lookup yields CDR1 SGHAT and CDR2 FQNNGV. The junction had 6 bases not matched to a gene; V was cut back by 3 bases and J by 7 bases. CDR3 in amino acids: CASSLGQGPLNEQFF. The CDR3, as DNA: TGTGCCAGCAGCTTGGGACAGGGGCCTCTTAATGAGCAGTTCTTC.